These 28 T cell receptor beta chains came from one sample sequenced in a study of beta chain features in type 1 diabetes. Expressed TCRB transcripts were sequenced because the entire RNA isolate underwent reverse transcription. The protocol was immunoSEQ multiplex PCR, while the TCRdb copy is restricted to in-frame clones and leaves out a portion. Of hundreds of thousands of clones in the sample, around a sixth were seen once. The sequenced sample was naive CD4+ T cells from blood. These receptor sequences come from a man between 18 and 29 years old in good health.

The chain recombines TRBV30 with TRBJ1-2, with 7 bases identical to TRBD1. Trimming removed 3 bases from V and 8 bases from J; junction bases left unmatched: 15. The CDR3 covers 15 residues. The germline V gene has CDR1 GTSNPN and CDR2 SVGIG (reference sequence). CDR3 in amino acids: CAWSIFGTADRGYTF. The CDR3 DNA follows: TGTGCCTGGAGCATCTTCGGGACAGCAGATCGAGGCTACACCTTC.

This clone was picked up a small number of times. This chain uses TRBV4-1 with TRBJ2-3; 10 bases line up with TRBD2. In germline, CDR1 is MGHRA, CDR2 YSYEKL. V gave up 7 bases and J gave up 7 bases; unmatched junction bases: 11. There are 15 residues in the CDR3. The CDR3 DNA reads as TGCGCCAGCACCCTAAGCGGGGGGGGCGCGTATACGCAGTATTTT. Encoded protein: CASTLSGGGAYTQYF.

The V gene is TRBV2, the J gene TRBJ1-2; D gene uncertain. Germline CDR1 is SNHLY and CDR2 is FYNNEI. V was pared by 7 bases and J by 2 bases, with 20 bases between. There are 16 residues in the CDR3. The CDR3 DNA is TGTGCCAGCATTTCTGACCGAACCTTGTTCAACTATGGCTACACCTTC. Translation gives CASISDRTLFNYGYTF.

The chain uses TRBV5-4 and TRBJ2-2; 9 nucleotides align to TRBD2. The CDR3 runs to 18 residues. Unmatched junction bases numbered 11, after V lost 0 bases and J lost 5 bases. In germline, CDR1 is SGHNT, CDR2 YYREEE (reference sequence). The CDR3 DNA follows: TGTGCCAGCAGCTTGGGTCTAGCGGGAATGAAGCGAACCGGGGAGCTGTTTTTT. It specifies CASSLGLAGMKRTGELFF.

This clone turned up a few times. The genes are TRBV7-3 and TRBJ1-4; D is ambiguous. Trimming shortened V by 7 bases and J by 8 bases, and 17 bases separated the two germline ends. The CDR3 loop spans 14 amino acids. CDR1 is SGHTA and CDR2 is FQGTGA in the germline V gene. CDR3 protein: CASTLDPNGEKLFF. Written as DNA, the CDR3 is TGTGCCAGCACCCTCGACCCCAACGGGGAAAAACTGTTTTTT.

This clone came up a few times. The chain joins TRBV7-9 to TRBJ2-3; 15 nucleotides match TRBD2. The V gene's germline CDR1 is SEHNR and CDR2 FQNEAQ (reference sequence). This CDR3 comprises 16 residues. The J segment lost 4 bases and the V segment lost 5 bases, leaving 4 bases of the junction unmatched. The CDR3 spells CASSPGLAGGSDTQYF. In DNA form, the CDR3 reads TGTGCCAGCAGCCCGGGACTAGCGGGAGGATCAGATACGCAGTATTTT.

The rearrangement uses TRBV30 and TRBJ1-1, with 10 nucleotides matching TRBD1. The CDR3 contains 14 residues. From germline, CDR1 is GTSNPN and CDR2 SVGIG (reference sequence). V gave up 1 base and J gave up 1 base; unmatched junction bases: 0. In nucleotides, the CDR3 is TGTGCCTGGAGTGGGGACAGGGGGAACACTGAAGCTTTCTTT. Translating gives CAWSGDRGNTEAFF.

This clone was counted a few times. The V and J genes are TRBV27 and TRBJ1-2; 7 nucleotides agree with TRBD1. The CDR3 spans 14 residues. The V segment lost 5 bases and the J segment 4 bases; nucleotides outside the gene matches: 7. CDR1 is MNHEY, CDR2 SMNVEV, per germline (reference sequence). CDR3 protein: CASSATGLGYGYTF. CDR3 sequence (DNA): TGTGCCAGCAGTGCGACAGGGTTAGGCTATGGCTACACCTTC.

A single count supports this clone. The CDR3, as DNA: TGTGCCAGCCTGGGAAACAGGGGCACCTACGAGCAGTACTTC. Its translation is CASLGNRGTYEQYF. The chain carries TRBV6-5 and TRBJ2-5; 7 bases agree with TRBD1. The DNA end favors TRBJ2-7, so the J call may be wrong. The germline gives CDR1 MNHEY, CDR2 SVGAGI. The CDR3 length is 14 residues.

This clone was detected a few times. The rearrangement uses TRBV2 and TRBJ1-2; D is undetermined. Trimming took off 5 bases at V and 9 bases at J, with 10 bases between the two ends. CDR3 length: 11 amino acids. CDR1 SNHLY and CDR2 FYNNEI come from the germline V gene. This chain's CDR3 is CASSPLGRYTF. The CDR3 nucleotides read TGTGCCAGCAGTCCGCTCGGGCGCTACACCTTC.

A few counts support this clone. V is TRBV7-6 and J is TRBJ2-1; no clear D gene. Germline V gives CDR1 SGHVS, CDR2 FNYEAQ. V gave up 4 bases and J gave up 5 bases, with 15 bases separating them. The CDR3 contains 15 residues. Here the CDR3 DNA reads TGTGCCAGCAGCTCAGAGAATCTCCCCAACAATGAGCAGTTCTTC. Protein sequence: CASSSENLPNNEQFF.

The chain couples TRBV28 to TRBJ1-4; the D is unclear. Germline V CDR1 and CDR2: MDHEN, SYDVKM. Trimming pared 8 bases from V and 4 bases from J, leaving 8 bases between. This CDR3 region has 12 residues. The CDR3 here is CASGVNNEKLFF. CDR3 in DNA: TGTGCCAGCGGAGTTAATAATGAAAAACTGTTTTTT.

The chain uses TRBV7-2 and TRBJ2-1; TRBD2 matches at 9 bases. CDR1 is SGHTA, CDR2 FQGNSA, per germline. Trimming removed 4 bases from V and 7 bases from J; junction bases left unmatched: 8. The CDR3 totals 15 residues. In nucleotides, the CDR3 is TGTGCCAGCAGCTCGGGAACAGGACTAGCGAATGAGCAGTTCTTC. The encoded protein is CASSSGTGLANEQFF.

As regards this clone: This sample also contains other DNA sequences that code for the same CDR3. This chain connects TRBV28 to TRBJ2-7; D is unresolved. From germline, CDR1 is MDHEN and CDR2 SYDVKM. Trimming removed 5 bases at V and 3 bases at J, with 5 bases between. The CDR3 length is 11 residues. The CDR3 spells CASSLFYEQYF. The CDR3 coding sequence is TGTGCCAGCAGTCTCTTCTACGAGCAGTACTTC.

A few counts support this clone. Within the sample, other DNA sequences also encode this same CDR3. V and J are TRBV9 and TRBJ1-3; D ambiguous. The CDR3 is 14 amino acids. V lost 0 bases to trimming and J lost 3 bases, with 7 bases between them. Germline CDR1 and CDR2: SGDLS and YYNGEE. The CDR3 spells CASSVAGIGNTIYF. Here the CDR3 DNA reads TGTGCCAGCAGCGTAGCGGGGATTGGAAACACCATATATTTT.

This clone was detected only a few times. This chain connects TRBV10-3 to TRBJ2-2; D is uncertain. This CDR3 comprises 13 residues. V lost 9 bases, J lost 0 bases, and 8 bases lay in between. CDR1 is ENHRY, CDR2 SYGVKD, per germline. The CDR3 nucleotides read TGTGCCATAAGGAATACGAACACCGGGGAGCTGTTTTTT. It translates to CAIRNTNTGELFF.

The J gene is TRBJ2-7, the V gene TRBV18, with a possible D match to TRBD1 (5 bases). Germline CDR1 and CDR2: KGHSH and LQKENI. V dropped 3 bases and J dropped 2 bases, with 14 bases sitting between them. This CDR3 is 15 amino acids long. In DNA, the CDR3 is TGTGCCAGCTCACCCGGACATAATTTTGCCTACGAGCAGTACTTC. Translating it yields CASSPGHNFAYEQYF.

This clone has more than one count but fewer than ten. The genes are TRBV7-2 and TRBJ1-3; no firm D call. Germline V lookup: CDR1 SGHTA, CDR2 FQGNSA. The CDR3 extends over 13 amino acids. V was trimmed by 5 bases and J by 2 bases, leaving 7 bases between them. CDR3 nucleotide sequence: TGTGCCAGCAGCGTACGTACTGGAAACACCATATATTTT. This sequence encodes CASSVRTGNTIYF. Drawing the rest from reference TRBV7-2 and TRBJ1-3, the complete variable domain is GAGVSQSPSNKVTEKGKDVELRCDPISGHTALYWYRQSLGQGLEFLIYFQGNSAPDKSGLPSDRFSAERTGGSVSTLTIQRTQQEDSAVYLCASSVRTGNTIYFGEGSWLTVV.

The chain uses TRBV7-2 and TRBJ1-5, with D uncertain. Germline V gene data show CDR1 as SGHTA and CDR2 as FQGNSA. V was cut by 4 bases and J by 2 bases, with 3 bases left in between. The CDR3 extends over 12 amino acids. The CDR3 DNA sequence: TGTGCCAGCAGCTCCGGCAATCAGCCCCAGCATTTT. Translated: CASSSGNQPQHF.

The CDR3 nucleotides are TGTGCCAGCAGCTTTCCGGGACAGGATGAAAAACTGTTTTTT. Translation gives CASSFPGQDEKLFF. The chain carries TRBV5-4 and TRBJ1-4, with TRBD1 identical over 8 bases. In germline, CDR1 is SGHNT, CDR2 YYREEE (reference sequence). J lost 6 bases, V lost 2 bases, and 3 bases had no gene match. This CDR3 region has 14 residues.

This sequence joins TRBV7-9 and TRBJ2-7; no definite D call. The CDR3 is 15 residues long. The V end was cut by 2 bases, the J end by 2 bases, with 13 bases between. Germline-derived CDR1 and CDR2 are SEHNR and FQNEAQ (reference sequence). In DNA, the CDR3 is TGTGCCAGCAGCTTATCCTCAATAAGGACCTACGAGCAGTACTTC. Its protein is CASSLSSIRTYEQYF.

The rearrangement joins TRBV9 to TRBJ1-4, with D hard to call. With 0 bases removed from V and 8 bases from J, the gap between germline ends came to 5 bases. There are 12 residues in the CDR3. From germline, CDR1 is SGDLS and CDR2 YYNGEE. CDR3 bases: TGTGCCAGCAGCGTAGCCGGAGAAAAACTGTTTTTT. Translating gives CASSVAGEKLFF.

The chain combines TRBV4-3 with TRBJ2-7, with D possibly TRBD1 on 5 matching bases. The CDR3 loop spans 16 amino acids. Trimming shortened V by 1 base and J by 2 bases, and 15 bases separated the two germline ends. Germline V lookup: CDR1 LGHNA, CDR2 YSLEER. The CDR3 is CASSQVGTGRPYEQYF. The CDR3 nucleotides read TGCGCCAGCAGCCAAGTCGGAACAGGACGACCCTACGAGCAGTACTTC.

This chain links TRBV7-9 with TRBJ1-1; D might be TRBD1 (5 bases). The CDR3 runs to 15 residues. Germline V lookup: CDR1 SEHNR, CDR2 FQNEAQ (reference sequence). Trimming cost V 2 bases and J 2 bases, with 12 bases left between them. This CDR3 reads CASSLYLTENTEAFF. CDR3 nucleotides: TGTGCCAGCAGCTTATATCTGACAGAAAACACTGAAGCTTTCTTT.

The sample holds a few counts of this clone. The CDR3 reads CASSVGTGTSQPQHF. The CDR3 region has the DNA TGTGCCAGCAGCGTAGGGACAGGGACAAGTCAGCCCCAGCATTTT. This rearrangement joins TRBV9 to TRBJ1-5; 8 nucleotides match TRBD1. J gave up 6 bases and V 0 bases, and 5 bases lay outside the gene matches. The germline V gene has CDR1 SGDLS and CDR2 YYNGEE. This CDR3 spans 15 amino acids.

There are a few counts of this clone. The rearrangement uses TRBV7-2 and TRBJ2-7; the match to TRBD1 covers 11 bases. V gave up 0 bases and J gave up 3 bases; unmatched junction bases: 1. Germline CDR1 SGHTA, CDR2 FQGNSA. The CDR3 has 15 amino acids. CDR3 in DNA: TGTGCCAGCAGCTTAGCGGGACAGGGGGGCTACGAGCAGTACTTC. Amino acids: CASSLAGQGGYEQYF.

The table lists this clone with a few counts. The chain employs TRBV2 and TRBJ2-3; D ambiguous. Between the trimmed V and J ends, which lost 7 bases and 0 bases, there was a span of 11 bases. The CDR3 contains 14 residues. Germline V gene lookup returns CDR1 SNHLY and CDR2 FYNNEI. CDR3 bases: TGTGCCAGCAAAGTGGGCCTAAGCACAGATACGCAGTATTTT. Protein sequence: CASKVGLSTDTQYF.

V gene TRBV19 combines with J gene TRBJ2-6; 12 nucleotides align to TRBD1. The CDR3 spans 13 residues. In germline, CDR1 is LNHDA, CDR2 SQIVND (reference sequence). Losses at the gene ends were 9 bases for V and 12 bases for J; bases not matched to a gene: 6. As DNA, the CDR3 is TGTGCCAGCCGGGACAGGGGGCGGTTCGTCCTGACTTTC. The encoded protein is CASRDRGRFVLTF.